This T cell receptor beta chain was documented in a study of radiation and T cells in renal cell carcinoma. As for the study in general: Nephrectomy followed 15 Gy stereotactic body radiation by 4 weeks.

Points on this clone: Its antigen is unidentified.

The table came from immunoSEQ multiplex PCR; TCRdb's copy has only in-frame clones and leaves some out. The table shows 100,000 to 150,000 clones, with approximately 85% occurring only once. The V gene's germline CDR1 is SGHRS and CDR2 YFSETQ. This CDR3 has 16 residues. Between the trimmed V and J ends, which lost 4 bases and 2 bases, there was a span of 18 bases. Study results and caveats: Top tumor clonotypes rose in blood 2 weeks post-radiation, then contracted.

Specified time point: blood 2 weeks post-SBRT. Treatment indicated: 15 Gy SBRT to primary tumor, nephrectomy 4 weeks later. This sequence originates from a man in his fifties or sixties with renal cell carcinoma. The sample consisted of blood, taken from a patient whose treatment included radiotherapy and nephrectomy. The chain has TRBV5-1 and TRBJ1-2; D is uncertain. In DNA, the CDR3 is TGCGCCAGCAGCCTGGACCTCACAACACACAACTATGGCTACACCTTC. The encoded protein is CASSLDLTTHNYGYTF.